This TCR beta chain was captured in a study of CD8 T cells in ankylosing spondylitis. General study results and limits: Characteristic, it appeared, of ankylosing spondylitis blood was a TCR beta motif of eight highly homologous variants. Relatively scarce in peripheral blood, disease-linked clones were CD8+. There was reportedly significant enrichment of clones that were disease-linked in matched ankylosing spondylitis synovial fluid.

V lost 2 bases, J lost 5 bases, and 18 bases lay in between. The CDR3 contains 16 residues. Germline V gene lookup returns CDR1 SQVTM and CDR2 ANQGSEA. Preparation of TCR beta libraries was done by quantitative 5'-RACE with molecular barcodes. TCRdb redid the calling of the 5' RACE reads with MiXCR, one entry per CDR3 protein. The sample consists of about 130,000 distinct CDR3 sequences, around 15% of them appearing once. Regarding this clonotype: Its antigen is still unknown.

The material sequenced was blood, either unsorted or a sorted T cell fraction (not recorded which). This sequence joins TRBV29-1 and TRBJ2-2, with TRBD1 as a possible D gene (6 bases). This TCR derives from a female donor with ankylosing spondylitis or in good health (not recorded which). CDR3 nucleotide sequence: TGCAGCGTTGAATCGTCAGAAGGGGGTTGGACCGGGGAGCTGTTTTTT. This gives the protein CSVESSEGGWTGELFF.